The clone carrying this T cell receptor beta chain was seen a few times. The antigen remains undetermined. The sample is drawn from a study of post-analysis software for immune sequencing data. V was pared by 6 bases and J by 1 base, with 11 bases of the junction left unmatched. CDR3 size: 17 residues. Germline V lookup: CDR1 MNHEY, CDR2 SVGAGI. Unique molecular identifiers were built into the TCR beta cDNA libraries. TCRdb reanalysed the PCR reads using MiXCR and keeps one entry per CDR3 protein. The profile shows hundreds of thousands of distinct CDR3 sequences, 30% to 40% of them singletons. Whole-study findings and limits: Five or six TRBV segments were more frequent in patients than controls; TRBV5-6, TRBV5-1 and TRBV20-1 belonged to this group.

Specimen: blood. The chain has TRBV6-5 and TRBJ2-5, with 10 bases identical to TRBD1. The origin of this receptor is a girl aged 2 to 10 with multiple sclerosis. CDR3 loop: CASSLLDRGLSQETQYF. CDR3 sequence (DNA): TGTGCCAGCAGCCTACTCGACAGGGGGCTAAGCCAAGAGACCCAGTACTTC.